Below are 24 T cell receptor beta chains sequenced from a single sample in a study of molecular identifiers for immune sequencing clone quantification. MiXCR, applied by TCRdb to the PCR reads, yields one record per CDR3 protein. The sample yields some 100,000 distinct CDR3 sequences, over 30% seen once. The sequencing input was naive CD8+ T cells from blood, with Jurkat cell RNA spiked in. Subset: FACS-sorted CD8+CD4-CCR7+CD45RA+ naive T cells. These receptors originate from a human donor in good health. Some libraries in this study had Jurkat cell RNA spiked in.

There are a few counts of this clonotype. This sequence joins TRBV20-1 and TRBJ2-3; D not resolved. V lost 0 bases and J lost 0, with 16 bases in between. This CDR3 comprises 17 residues. Germline CDR1 and CDR2: DFQATT and SNEGSKA (reference sequence). CDR3 in amino acids: CSARDPGFRASTDTQYF. CDR3 coding DNA: TGCAGTGCTAGAGACCCCGGGTTTCGCGCTAGCACAGATACGCAGTATTTT.

The rearrangement uses TRBV9 and TRBJ1-1; D ambiguous. V was pared by 4 bases and J by 8 bases, with 18 bases between. CDR3 length: 14 residues. Germline V gene data show CDR1 as SGDLS and CDR2 as YYNGEE. The CDR3 protein is CASSPRWGTEEAFF. CDR3 coding DNA: TGTGCCAGCAGCCCCCGGTGGGGTACTGAAGAAGCTTTCTTT.

The chain is built from TRBV4-1 and TRBJ2-5, with TRBD2 matching 9 bases. Germline lookup yields CDR1 MGHRA and CDR2 YSYEKL. Trimming cost V 0 bases and J 5 bases; bases outside gene matches: 10. CDR3 size: 17 residues. The CDR3, as DNA: TGCGCCAGCAGCCAAGATGCCGGCGGGAGGGGTTGGGAGACCCAGTACTTC. As protein: CASSQDAGGRGWETQYF.

This clonotype showed up just once. V and J are TRBV21-1 and TRBJ2-5; the D segment call TRBD1 is taken from the table without a DNA check. TRBV21-1 is marked as a pseudogene. The length of the CDR3 is 17 residues. The CDR3 region is CASSKISRSPSQESQYF. The DNA for the CDR3 is TGTGCCAGCAGCAAAATAAGCCGATCCCCCTCCCAAGAGTCCCAGTACTTC.

This clonotype was found many times. The chain combines TRBV18 with TRBJ2-3; D is ambiguous. The CDR3 is 10 amino acids. V shed 5 bases and J shed 6 bases, with 3 bases lying between them. Looked up from germline, CDR1 is KGHSH and CDR2 is LQKENI. CDR3 in DNA: TGTGCCAGCTCAAGTGATACGCAGTATTTT. This sequence encodes CASSSDTQYF.

This clonotype was detected many times. The junction does not match germline at one end; this may be a read error. The chain recombines TRBV5-1 with TRBJ2-3, with TRBD2 matching over 9 bases. The CDR3 runs to 15 residues. Germline V CDR1 and CDR2: SGHRS, YFSETQ. The CDR3 loop reads CASSPTSGSTDTQYF. CDR3 nucleotide sequence: TGTGCCAGCAGCCCAACTAGCGGGAGCACAGATACGCAGTATTTT. Full variable domain (rest looked up from reference TRBV5-1 and TRBJ2-3): KAGVTQTPRYLIKTRGQQVTLSCSPISGHRSVSWYQQTPGQGLQFLFEYFSETQRNKGNFPGRFSGRQFSNSRSEMNVSTLELGDSALYLCASSPTSGSTDTQYFGPGTRLTVL.

Remarks on this clonotype: A clone one base away is much larger, so this may be a read error. The V gene is TRBV28, the J gene TRBJ2-5; 8 positions match TRBD1. This CDR3 region has 15 residues. Germline CDR1 reads MDHEN; CDR2 reads SYDVKM. CDR3 loop: CASSHRTGIQETQHF. CDR3 in DNA: TGTGCCAGCAGTCACCGGACAGGGATCCAAGAGACCCAGCACTTC. The full variable domain, completed using reference TRBV28 and TRBJ2-5, is DVKVTQSSRYLVKRTGEKVFLECVQDMDHENMFWYRQDPGLGLRLIYFSYDVKMKEKGDIPEGYSVSREKKERFSLILESASTNQTSMYLCASSHRTGIQETQHFGPGTRLLVL.

This clonotype was seen only a few times. J is TRBJ2-3 and V is TRBV7-6; the D is unclear. Deletions cut 5 bases from V and 0 bases from J, with 9 bases between. The CDR3 length is 14 residues. The germline gives CDR1 SGHVS, CDR2 FNYEAQ. This CDR3 reads CASSKTLSTDTQYF. The CDR3 coding sequence is TGTGCCAGCAGCAAGACACTTAGCACAGATACGCAGTATTTT.

There are a few counts of this clonotype. This rearrangement joins TRBV5-6 to TRBJ2-3; 10 nucleotides agree with TRBD1. V shed 2 bases, J shed 2 bases, and the junction held 2 bases outside the gene matches. Germline CDR1 reads SGHDT; CDR2 reads YYEEEE. The CDR3 loop spans 15 amino acids. CDR3 sequence: CASSFGTGDTDTQYF. CDR3 nucleotides: TGTGCCAGCAGCTTCGGGACAGGGGACACAGATACGCAGTATTTT. The full variable domain, with the rest looked up from reference TRBV5-6 and TRBJ2-3, is DAGVTQSPTHLIKTRGQQVTLRCSPKSGHDTVSWYQQALGQGPQFIFQYYEEEERQRGNFPDRFSGHQFPNYSSELNVNALLLGDSALYLCASSFGTGDTDTQYFGPGTRLTVL.

This clonotype was recorded a few times. J is TRBJ1-1 and V is TRBV6-5, with a possible D match to TRBD1 (6 bases). The length of the CDR3 is 14 residues. Germline values: CDR1 MNHEY, CDR2 SVGAGI. Trimming cost V 2 bases and J 6 bases, with 13 bases left between them. The CDR3 spells CASSYTGTGAEAFF. The CDR3 DNA is TGTGCCAGCAGTTACACAGGGACGGGCGCTGAAGCTTTCTTT.

On this clonotype: Being one base from a much bigger clone, this may be a read error. The genes are TRBV5-6 and TRBJ1-5; a possible D gene is TRBD1 (6 bases). V lost 0 bases and J lost 3, with 16 bases in between. Germline CDR1 is SGHDT and CDR2 is YYEEEE. The CDR3 runs 17 residues. The CDR3 is CASSLGLWGAANQPQHF. The CDR3, as DNA: TGTGCCAGCAGCTTGGGTCTGTGGGGGGCCGCCAATCAGCCCCAGCATTTT.

J is TRBJ2-6 and V is TRBV2; 8 bases agree with TRBD2. V was pared by 2 bases and J by 5 bases, with 11 bases of the junction left unmatched. The germline CDR1 and CDR2 sequences are SNHLY and FYNNEI. The length of the CDR3 is 18 residues. CDR3 region: CASSEPAGEGHRANVLTF. The CDR3, as DNA: TGTGCCAGCAGTGAACCAGCGGGAGAGGGTCACAGGGCCAACGTCCTGACTTTC.

This clonotype was seen more than once but under ten times. The chain recombines TRBV27 with TRBJ2-7, with 9 bases lining up with TRBD2. The CDR3 spans 15 residues. Germline CDR1 reads MNHEY; CDR2 reads SMNVEV (reference sequence). V lost 0 bases to trimming and J lost 4 bases; unmatched junction nucleotides: 4. This CDR3 reads CASSLSASGIYEQYF. The CDR3 coding sequence is TGTGCCAGCAGTTTATCCGCTAGCGGGATATACGAGCAGTACTTC.

A few counts support this clonotype. The chain carries TRBV5-6 and TRBJ2-2, with D perhaps matching TRBD1 (5 bases). The germline CDR1 and CDR2 sequences are SGHDT and YYEEEE. Trimming removed 2 bases from V and 4 bases from J, with 9 bases in between. The CDR3 runs to 14 residues. Here the CDR3 reads CASSFGAVTGELFF. CDR3 nucleotide sequence: TGTGCCAGCAGCTTTGGGGCGGTCACCGGGGAGCTGTTTTTT.

A note on this clonotype: This may be a read error, as it is one base from a much larger clone. The chain joins TRBV5-1 to TRBJ2-3, with D possibly being TRBD2 (5 bases). Germline V gene sequence: CDR1 SGHRS, CDR2 YFSETQ. The CDR3 consists of 19 residues. The ends were cut back, 0 bases at V and 0 bases at J, with 20 bases in the middle. As DNA, the CDR3 is TGCGCCAGCAGCTTGGATCGTTGGGGTCGCGGGCCCAGCACAGATACGCAGTATTTT. The encoded protein is CASSLDRWGRGPSTDTQYF.

This clonotype was seen more than once but under ten times. The chain couples TRBV20-1 to TRBJ2-2, with D unresolved. V gave up 0 bases and J gave up 4 bases, with 9 bases separating them. The germline V gene encodes CDR1 DFQATT and CDR2 SNEGSKA (reference sequence). The CDR3 is made up of 14 amino acids. CDR3 residues: CSARDLYGTGELFF. CDR3 DNA: TGCAGTGCTAGAGATCTTTACGGCACCGGGGAGCTGTTTTTT.

This chain joins TRBV9 and TRBJ1-2; D remains unclear. The CDR3 is 12 residues long. Germline CDR1 reads SGDLS; CDR2 reads YYNGEE. V was pared by 2 bases and J by 0 bases, with 2 bases between. CDR3 DNA sequence: TGTGCCAGCAGCGTCGCTAACTATGGCTACACCTTC. It encodes CASSVANYGYTF.

About this clonotype itself: The conserved closing phenylalanine or tryptophan is absent in this CDR3, likely reflecting a read error. This sequence joins TRBV4-2 and TRBJ1-5; D is undetermined. This CDR3 spans 17 amino acids. Germline lookup yields CDR1 LGHNA and CDR2 YNFKEQ. V gave up 0 bases and J gave up 3 bases, with 15 bases separating them. The DNA for the CDR3 is TGTGCCAGCAGCCAAGATATTGGCGCCCCGGCCAATCAGCCCCAGCATACT. Encoded protein: CASSQDIGAPANQPQHT.

Many counts were recorded for this clonotype. The chain is built from TRBV28 and TRBJ2-7, with TRBD2 identical over 13 bases. The CDR3 is made up of 18 amino acids. Germline CDR1 MDHEN, CDR2 SYDVKM. After removal of 5 bases from V and 4 bases from J, the junction contained 14 bases not matched to a gene. CDR3 residues: CASSLPISGLAGAYEQYF. CDR3 in DNA: TGTGCCAGCAGTCTTCCAATTAGCGGACTAGCGGGAGCATACGAGCAGTACTTC.

J is TRBJ2-3 and V is TRBV6-2 or TRBV6-3; 10 bases map to TRBD2. V lost 1 base to trimming and J lost 4 bases; unmatched junction nucleotides: 5. From germline, CDR1 is MNHEY and CDR2 SVGEGT. The CDR3 runs 16 residues. In DNA form, the CDR3 reads TGTGCCAGCAGTTACTTAGCGGGAGGACGCGCAGATACGCAGTATTTT. Protein: CASSYLAGGRADTQYF.

The CDR3 reads CASSVGDYTEAFF. As DNA, the CDR3 is TGTGCCAGCAGCGTAGGTGACTACACTGAAGCTTTCTTT. The V gene is TRBV9, the J gene TRBJ1-1; D gene unclear. CDR3 size: 13 residues. Germline V gene lookup returns CDR1 SGDLS and CDR2 YYNGEE. The V end lost 0 bases, the J end lost 3 bases, and 6 bases lay between the germline ends.

This clonotype was seen a few times. The chain is built from TRBV27 and TRBJ2-3, with D unresolved. The CDR3 contains 12 residues. The V gene lost 5 bases and the J gene lost 2 bases, with 5 bases spanning the gap. The V gene's germline CDR1 is MNHEY and CDR2 SMNVEV (reference sequence). The DNA of the CDR3 is TGTGCCAGCAGTCCATTCACAGATACGCAGTATTTT. Translation: CASSPFTDTQYF.

This clonotype was picked up a small number of times. CDR3 region: CASSLERYGYTF. The CDR3 DNA sequence: TGTGCCAGCAGCTTAGAACGCTATGGCTACACCTTC. V is TRBV13 and J is TRBJ1-2; D unresolved. Trimming cost V 1 base and J 4 bases, with 4 bases left between them. The CDR3 is 12 amino acids. Germline V CDR1 and CDR2: PRHDT, FYEKMQ (reference sequence).

This clonotype was observed a handful of times. J is TRBJ2-5 and V is TRBV24-1, with D uncertain. Germline CDR1 KGHDR, CDR2 SFDVKD. Trimming stripped 6 bases from V and 5 bases from J, with 6 bases between. CDR3 length: 11 amino acids. Here the CDR3 DNA reads TGTGCCACCAGTTTGGAGGAGACCCAGTACTTC. This encodes CATSLEETQYF.